This TCR beta chain came from a study of T cell responses to AZD1222 COVID-19 vaccine. General study findings and limits: At baseline, seropositivity was found in only a handful of AZD1222 recipients. Within unmutated variant regions lay the reported targets of nearly half of spike-specific TCRs. Once two AZD1222 doses were given, Spike-specific TCR breadth and depth went up. Spike-spanning, vaccine-associated CD4 TCRs were dominant at 160-218 and 743-854.

Libraries were prepared by immunoSEQ multiplex PCR; TCRdb keeps only in-frame clonotypes and omits some of them. The data hold 50,000 to 70,000 clones, with 75% to 90% observed a single time. This CDR3 has 13 amino acids. Looked up from germline, CDR1 is SGHRS and CDR2 is YFSETQ. V lost 1 base and J lost 6, with 7 bases in between. Points on this clone: Its antigen is currently unknown.

The rearrangement links TRBV5-1 to TRBJ2-2; no definite D call. The TCR sequence derives from an adult in good health. Material: peripheral blood, obtained on day 0 of MenACWY control vaccination. The CDR3 region has the DNA TGCGCCAGCAGCTTGATAGAGGCCGGGGAGCTGTTTTTT. Its protein is CASSLIEAGELFF. Full variable domain (rest looked up from reference TRBV5-1 and TRBJ2-2): KAGVTQTPRYLIKTRGQQVTLSCSPISGHRSVSWYQQTPGQGLQFLFEYFSETQRNKGNFPGRFSGRQFSNSRSEMNVSTLELGDSALYLCASSLIEAGELFFGEGSRLTVL.